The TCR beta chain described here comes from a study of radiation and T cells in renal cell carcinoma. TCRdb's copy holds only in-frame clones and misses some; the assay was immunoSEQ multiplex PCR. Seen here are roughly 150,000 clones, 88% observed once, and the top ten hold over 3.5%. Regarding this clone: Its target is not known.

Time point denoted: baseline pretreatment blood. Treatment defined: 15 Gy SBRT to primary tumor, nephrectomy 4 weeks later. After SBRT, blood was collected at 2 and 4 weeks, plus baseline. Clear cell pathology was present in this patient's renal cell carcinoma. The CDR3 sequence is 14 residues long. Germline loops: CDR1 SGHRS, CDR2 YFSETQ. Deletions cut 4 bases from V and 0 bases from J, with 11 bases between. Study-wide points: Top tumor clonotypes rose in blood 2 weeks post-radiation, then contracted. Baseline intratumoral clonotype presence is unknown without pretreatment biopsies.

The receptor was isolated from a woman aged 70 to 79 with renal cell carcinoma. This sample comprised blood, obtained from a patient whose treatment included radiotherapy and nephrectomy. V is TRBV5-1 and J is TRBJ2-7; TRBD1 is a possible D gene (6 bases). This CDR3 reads CASSQGTFSYEQYF. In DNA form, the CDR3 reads TGCGCCAGCAGCCAAGGGACATTCTCCTACGAGCAGTACTTC. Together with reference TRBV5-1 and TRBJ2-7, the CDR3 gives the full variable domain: KAGVTQTPRYLIKTRGQQVTLSCSPISGHRSVSWYQQTPGQGLQFLFEYFSETQRNKGNFPGRFSGRQFSNSRSEMNVSTLELGDSALYLCASSQGTFSYEQYFGPGTRLTVT.